These 29 T cell receptor beta chains were sequenced from one sample in a study of T cells in Graves' hyperthyroidism and ophthalmopathy. TCR beta CDR3 regions were amplified from RNA. The primer set for the first-round RT-PCR of the TCR CDR3 was HTBI. TCRdb independently ran MiXCR on the multiplex PCR reads; one entry per CDR3 protein. The repertoire includes hundreds of thousands of distinct CDR3 sequences, almost 25% of them detected once, and 35% to 40% sits in the top ten. Sequenced sample: blood. The receptors shown here come from a woman in her thirties or forties with Graves' ophthalmopathy.

The chain carries TRBV9 and TRBJ2-2; 9 nucleotides line up with TRBD1. The junction had 11 bases not matched to a gene; V was cut back by 0 bases and J by 2 bases. CDR1 and CDR2 from the germline V gene are SGDLS and YYNGEE. The CDR3 is 19 residues long. The CDR3 spells CASSVERRDRDNNTGELFF. The CDR3 nucleotides read TGTGCCAGCAGCGTAGAGCGCCGGGACAGGGACAATAACACCGGGGAGCTGTTTTTT.

This clonotype appeared many times. The chain carries TRBV6-2 or TRBV6-3 and TRBJ1-2; maybe TRBD1 (5 bases). The V gene's germline CDR1 is MNHEY and CDR2 SVGEGT. V shed 2 bases and J shed 4 bases, with 23 bases lying between them. The CDR3 loop spans 18 amino acids. CDR3 nucleotide sequence: TGTGCCAGCAGTTACGCGGGGGGAAGCTTCCCCTCCAGCTATGGCTACACCTTC. This codes for CASSYAGGSFPSSYGYTF.

This clonotype showed up many times. The chain joins TRBV6-1 to TRBJ1-5; tentative D call: TRBD1 (5 bases). The CDR3 is 15 amino acids. Germline CDR1 and CDR2: MNHNS and SASEGT. Trimming took off 6 bases at V and 6 bases at J, with 18 bases between the two ends. DNA of the CDR3: TGTGCCAGCAGCCCCTCCTTGGCAGGGTCTCAGCCCCAGCATTTT. Translating it yields CASSPSLAGSQPQHF.

In this sample, this clonotype turned up many times. This chain uses TRBV15 with TRBJ2-5; 7 nucleotides align to TRBD2. The V gene's germline CDR1 is LNHNV and CDR2 YYDKDF (reference sequence). The CDR3 is made up of 14 amino acids. The trim removed 5 bases at V and 5 bases at J, leaving 8 bases unmatched. The CDR3 region has the DNA TGTGCCACCAGCCAAGGCGGGAGCGGGGAGACCCAGTACTTC. Amino acid sequence: CATSQGGSGETQYF.

In its sample, this clonotype was seen many times. J is TRBJ2-5 and V is TRBV3-1, with 7 bases lining up with TRBD1. V shed 7 bases and J 4 bases; nucleotides not matched to a gene: 9. The CDR3 spans 14 residues. The germline CDR1 and CDR2 sequences are LGHDT and YNNKEL (reference sequence). CDR3 protein: CASKDRDLGETQYF. DNA of the CDR3: TGTGCCAGCAAAGACAGGGACCTAGGAGAGACCCAGTACTTC.

J is TRBJ2-5 and V is TRBV6-5; D is possibly TRBD1 (6 bases). CDR3 size: 16 residues. Germline-derived CDR1 and CDR2 are MNHEY and SVGAGI. V lost 4 bases, J lost 5 bases, and 20 bases lay in between. CDR3 sequence: CASSSNRAALEETQYF. The CDR3 bases are TGTGCCAGCAGTTCCAACAGGGCTGCCCTCGAGGAGACCCAGTACTTC.

This clonotype has just a few counts. The gene calls are TRBV3-1 and TRBJ2-7; 10 bases align to TRBD1. Germline lookup yields CDR1 LGHDT and CDR2 YNNKEL (reference sequence). Losses at the gene ends were 4 bases for V and 4 bases for J; bases not matched to a gene: 7. CDR3 length: 15 amino acids. In DNA, the CDR3 is TGTGCCAGCAGCCCGTCCGGGACAGGGGTGTACGAGCAGTACTTC. Encoded protein: CASSPSGTGVYEQYF.

This clonotype has only a few counts. The genes are TRBV6-2 or TRBV6-3 and TRBJ1-1; TRBD1 might be the D (6 bases). The CDR3 covers 14 residues. Germline CDR1 reads MNHEY; CDR2 reads SVGEGT. Trimming cost V 2 bases and J 4 bases, with 11 bases left between them. CDR3 sequence: CASSYTTGITEAFF. DNA of the CDR3: TGTGCCAGCAGTTACACAACAGGGATCACTGAAGCTTTCTTT.

This clonotype appeared many times. The chain recombines TRBV6-1 with TRBJ2-5; D is perhaps TRBD2 (6 bases). V was trimmed by 4 bases and J by 2 bases, leaving 14 bases between them. The CDR3 is 15 amino acids. CDR1 is MNHNS, CDR2 SASEGT, per germline. Here the CDR3 reads CASSVEGFWQETQYF. The CDR3 nucleotides are TGTGCCAGCAGTGTGGAGGGATTCTGGCAAGAGACCCAGTACTTC.

A few counts support this clonotype. J is TRBJ2-7 and V is TRBV11-2, with TRBD2 identical over 7 bases. The CDR3 runs to 15 residues. V was pared by 4 bases and J by 6 bases, with 12 bases of the junction left unmatched. Germline V CDR1 and CDR2: SGHAT, FQNNGV. DNA of the CDR3: TGTGCCAGCAGCTGGGGGGGGGTAGACTTCTCCGAGCAGTACTTC. It is translated as CASSWGGVDFSEQYF.

The chain joins TRBV7-8 to TRBJ2-5, with TRBD1 matching 8 bases. The CDR3 is made up of 14 amino acids. Germline V CDR1 and CDR2: SGHVS, FQNEAQ. Unmatched junction bases numbered 6, after V lost 5 bases and J lost 4 bases. CDR3 sequence: CASSEDRVAETQYF. The CDR3 nucleotides read TGTGCCAGCAGCGAGGACAGGGTAGCAGAGACCCAGTACTTC.

This clonotype appeared many times. The chain is built from TRBV2 and TRBJ1-6; 7 bases are shared with TRBD1. There are 18 residues in the CDR3. V lost 8 bases, J lost 0 bases, and 13 bases stayed unmatched. CDR1 and CDR2 (germline): SNHLY, FYNNEI. CDR3 in DNA: TGTGCCAGCTACGCCGCGCGCAGGGGGAGCTCCTATAATTCACCCCTCCACTTT. Its protein product is CASYAARRGSSYNSPLHF.

This clonotype was seen just once. This sequence joins TRBV7-9 and TRBJ2-7; D not certain. Germline V gives CDR1 SEHNR, CDR2 FQNEAQ (reference sequence). V lost 0 bases to trimming and J lost 6 bases, with 6 bases between them. This CDR3 has 12 amino acids. The CDR3 DNA follows: TGTGCCAGCAGCTTAGCAGTGGGCGAGCAGTACTTC. It is translated as CASSLAVGEQYF.

This clonotype was counted at least ten times. V gene TRBV6-1 combines with J gene TRBJ2-2; D uncertain. In germline, CDR1 is MNHNS, CDR2 SASEGT. This CDR3 has 13 residues. Trimming took off 5 bases at V and 5 bases at J, with 9 bases between the two ends. CDR3 sequence: CASSQTQTGELFF. CDR3 nucleotide sequence: TGTGCCAGCAGTCAAACACAAACCGGGGAGCTGTTTTTT.

This clonotype was seen ten or more times. The chain joins TRBV6-5 to TRBJ1-5, with TRBD1 matching over 10 bases. V gave up 6 bases and J gave up 2 bases; unmatched junction bases: 4. The CDR3 covers 15 residues. CDR1 is MNHEY and CDR2 is SVGAGI in the germline V gene. CDR3 loop: CASRLTGGGNQPQHF. Here the CDR3 DNA reads TGTGCCAGCAGATTGACAGGGGGCGGCAATCAGCCCCAGCATTTT.

This clonotype was counted ten times or more. The chain couples TRBV4-2 to TRBJ2-2; D remains ambiguous. The germline V gene has CDR1 LGHNA and CDR2 YNFKEQ. This CDR3 is built from 16 residues. With 0 bases removed from V and 1 base from J, the gap between germline ends came to 9 bases. The CDR3 DNA follows: TGTGCCAGCAGCCAAGACCTCTCGGGGAACACCGGGGAGCTGTTTTTT. This sequence encodes CASSQDLSGNTGELFF.

This clonotype was found many times. This chain links TRBV5-1 with TRBJ2-7; 10 bases fit TRBD2. Trimming removed 4 bases from V and 3 bases from J; junction bases left unmatched: 4. The germline V gene encodes CDR1 SGHRS and CDR2 YFSETQ. The CDR3 totals 14 residues. Here the CDR3 reads CASSSTSGNYEQYF. The CDR3 coding sequence is TGCGCCAGCAGCAGCACTAGCGGGAACTACGAGCAGTACTTC.

This clonotype was seen ten or more times. Here the CDR3 reads CSASAGRVNEAFF. As DNA, the CDR3 is TGCAGTGCCTCGGCGGGACGCGTGAATGAAGCTTTCTTT. The V gene is TRBV20-1, the J gene TRBJ1-1, with D perhaps TRBD1 (5 bases). V was cut by 6 bases and J by 7 bases, with 18 bases left in between. CDR1 DFQATT and CDR2 SNEGSKA come from the germline V gene (reference sequence). CDR3 length: 13 residues.

This clonotype was picked up many times. The CDR3 DNA is TGCGCCAGCAGCTTGCGGGACAGCTTACCCGAGCAGTACTTC. Its translation: CASSLRDSLPEQYF. This rearrangement joins TRBV5-1 to TRBJ2-7, with 7 bases aligning to TRBD1. Germline CDR1 SGHRS, CDR2 YFSETQ. Trimming cost V 1 base and J 6 bases; bases outside gene matches: 7. This CDR3 has 14 residues. The entire variable domain, with the rest obtained from reference TRBV5-1 and TRBJ2-7, is as follows: KAGVTQTPRYLIKTRGQQVTLSCSPISGHRSVSWYQQTPGQGLQFLFEYFSETQRNKGNFPGRFSGRQFSNSRSEMNVSTLELGDSALYLCASSLRDSLPEQYFGPGTRLTVT.

This clonotype has at least ten counts. This chain links TRBV27 with TRBJ2-5, with D maybe TRBD1 (5 bases). This CDR3 is 13 amino acids long. V lost 4 bases to trimming and J lost 4 bases, with 10 bases between them. The germline V gene encodes CDR1 MNHEY and CDR2 SMNVEV (reference sequence). CDR3 sequence: CASSSQGGETQYF. DNA of the CDR3: TGTGCCAGCAGTTCCCAGGGCGGAGAGACCCAGTACTTC.

This clonotype was seen a single time. The chain recombines TRBV2 with TRBJ2-2; TRBD2 is a possible D gene (6 bases). The CDR3 sequence is 13 residues long. The germline V gene encodes CDR1 SNHLY and CDR2 FYNNEI. V shed 11 bases and J shed 6 bases, with 16 bases lying between them. The CDR3 region has the DNA TGTGCCTCCCACCGGCGGAGGGCCGGGGAGCTGTTTTTT. Its protein product is CASHRRRAGELFF.

This clonotype has at least ten counts. This chain uses TRBV2 with TRBJ1-5; TRBD1 aligns across 7 bases. The germline V gene encodes CDR1 SNHLY and CDR2 FYNNEI. With V trimmed by 6 bases and J by 0 bases, 5 bases remained unmatched. This CDR3 has 15 amino acids. The CDR3 coding sequence is TGTGCCAGCAGGCCGGGACAGCTTAGCAATCAGCCCCAGCATTTT. It translates to CASRPGQLSNQPQHF.

This clonotype was observed many times. The V and J genes are TRBV2 and TRBJ1-5; D gene ambiguous. This CDR3 is 15 amino acids long. CDR1 is SNHLY, CDR2 FYNNEI, per germline. Deletions cut 6 bases from V and 0 bases from J, with 12 bases between. DNA of the CDR3: TGTGCCAGCAGCGAGCAAGCGATTAGCAATCAGCCCCAGCATTTT. Protein product: CASSEQAISNQPQHF.

This clonotype showed up just a few times. The rearrangement links TRBV2 to TRBJ2-5; 7 positions match TRBD2. The CDR3 is made up of 14 amino acids. Germline CDR1 SNHLY, CDR2 FYNNEI. Trimming cost V 7 bases and J 9 bases; bases outside gene matches: 14. The CDR3 nucleotides read TGTGCCAGCACCGGGGAGGGCCTTAAGTGGGCCCAGTACTTC. Amino acids: CASTGEGLKWAQYF.

This clonotype was found many times. The chain uses TRBV28 and TRBJ1-1; tentative D call: TRBD1 (5 bases). The ends were cut back, 0 bases at V and 1 base at J, with 9 bases in the middle. Germline-derived CDR1 and CDR2 are MDHEN and SYDVKM. The CDR3 sequence is 15 residues long. The CDR3 is CASSLWRQPNTEAFF. The CDR3 nucleotides are TGTGCCAGCAGTTTATGGCGACAGCCGAACACTGAAGCTTTCTTT.

This clonotype was counted ten times or more. V gene TRBV5-1 combines with J gene TRBJ2-7; D perhaps matches TRBD2 (5 bases). This CDR3 comprises 15 residues. V was trimmed by 4 bases and J by 5 bases, leaving 19 bases between them. From germline, CDR1 is SGHRS and CDR2 YFSETQ. The CDR3 here is CASSDPGVGFHEQYF. Written as DNA, the CDR3 is TGCGCCAGCAGCGATCCCGGGGTGGGGTTCCACGAGCAGTACTTC.

There are many counts of this clonotype. This chain links TRBV19 with TRBJ1-2, with 7 bases aligning to TRBD1. Germline CDR1 is LNHDA and CDR2 is SQIVND (reference sequence). The J segment lost 4 bases and the V segment lost 0 bases, leaving 8 bases of the junction unmatched. The CDR3 runs to 16 residues. CDR3 in amino acids: CASSIDHRGSGYGYTF. CDR3 nucleotides: TGTGCCAGTAGTATAGACCACAGGGGTTCGGGCTATGGCTACACCTTC.

Ten or more counts support this clonotype. The chain employs TRBV5-1 and TRBJ2-2; possibly TRBD1 for D (5 bases). Per the germline V gene, CDR1 is SGHRS and CDR2 is YFSETQ. Trimming left V 7 bases short and J 5 bases short, with 6 bases between. The CDR3 extends over 11 amino acids. The CDR3 sequence is CASQGTGELFF. The CDR3 DNA reads TGCGCCAGCCAGGGAACCGGGGAGCTGTTTTTT.

Concerning this clonotype: A junction end diverges from the germline sequence, so it may reflect a read error. This sequence joins TRBV20-1 and TRBJ2-5; 8 nucleotides line up with TRBD2. CDR1 is DFQATT, CDR2 SNEGSKA, per germline (reference sequence). CDR3 size: 14 residues. The chain's CDR3 is CSVSAGGRGETQYF. The CDR3, as DNA: TGCAGTGTTAGCGCGGGAGGAAGGGGGGAGACTCAGTACTTC.